This is a list of T cell receptor beta chains from one sample in a study of cytomegalovirus exposure and HLA in healthy donors. Data came from immunoSEQ multiplex PCR; TCRdb stores just in-frame clones and leaves some out. In the table there are over 200,000 clones, roughly 84% of which are singletons. The sample was PBMCs. These receptor sequences come from a woman under 30 in good health and CMV-seropositive. Both conserved end residues are part of each CDR3. Fields, in order: V gene, D gene, J gene, clone size, CDR3 DNA, CDR3 protein. D genes are given only for firm matches. The size field is filled for only some rows; it gives once, few, many or a size class.

>TRBV7-3|NA|TRBJ2-5|NA
TGTGCCAGCAGCTCCGGGGGAGGTCGAGAGACCCAGTACTTC
CASSSGGGRETQYF
>TRBV27|TRBD2|TRBJ2-2|NA
TGTGCCAGCAGTTCATCCGTTCCCCTAGCGGGAGACACCGGGGAGCTGTTTTTT
CASSSSVPLAGDTGELFF
>TRBV27|NA|TRBJ2-1|NA
TGTGCCAGCAGCCTGAGCTCCTACAATGAGCAGTTCTTC
CASSLSSYNEQFF
>TRBV5-4|TRBD2|TRBJ2-3|NA
TGTGCCAGCAGCTTGGCCCAGACTAGCGACACAGATACGCAGTATTTT
CASSLAQTSDTDTQYF
>TRBV19|NA|TRBJ1-1|few
TGTGCCAGTAGTCCGACAGGCCCTGAAGCTTTCTTT
CASSPTGPEAFF
>TRBV25-1|NA|TRBJ1-2|NA
TGTGCCAGCACCCCATCGGGGGACGGAAATAACTATGGCTACACCTTC
CASTPSGDGNNYGYTF
>TRBV11-2|NA|TRBJ1-1|few
TGTGCCAGCAGCTTTGGCGGGACCGGTGAAGCTTTCTTT
CASSFGGTGEAFF
>TRBV5-1|TRBD2|TRBJ2-7|NA
TGCGCTACCGGACTAGCGGGAGCCCACACCGCCTACGAGCAGTACTTC
CATGLAGAHTAYEQYF
>TRBV15|TRBD1|TRBJ1-5|once
TGTGCCACCAGCAGGGGCCTAGGGACAGGGATTCAGCCCCAGCATTTT
CATSRGLGTGIQPQHF
>TRBV28|TRBD1|TRBJ1-4|NA
TGTGCCAGCAAGCCGGGACAGGCGAATGAAAAACTGTTTTTT
CASKPGQANEKLFF
>TRBV5-1|NA|TRBJ2-7|NA
TGCGCCAGCAGCTTGTCCGGCGGGAAAACCTCCTACGAGCAGTACTTC
CASSLSGGKTSYEQYF
>TRBV5-1|TRBD1|TRBJ2-3|once
TGCGCCAGCTACCCAGGGGGCCCTAGCACAGATACGCAGTATTTT
CASYPGGPSTDTQYF
>TRBV28|TRBD1|TRBJ1-5|NA
TGTGCCAGCAGCTCTGGGACAGGGTTCTACCAGCCCCAGCATTTT
CASSSGTGFYQPQHF
>TRBV2|NA|TRBJ1-2|NA
TGTGCCAGCAGTAAAGGACAGTGGAATGGCTACACCTTC
CASSKGQWNGYTF
>TRBV5-1|TRBD2|TRBJ2-7|NA
TGCGCCAGCAGCTTGGCGCTAGCGGGCACCTACGAGCAGTACTTC
CASSLALAGTYEQYF
>TRBV25-1|NA|TRBJ2-7|NA
TGTGCCAGCAGTGAATCCCCACAGGGAAGGCGGTACGAGCAGTACTTC
CASSESPQGRRYEQYF
>TRBV11-2|NA|TRBJ1-2|once
TGTGCCAGCAGTCCCTACAGGCTTGGCTACACCTTC
CASSPYRLGYTF
>TRBV18|NA|TRBJ2-7|NA
TGTGCCAGCTCACCTCTGACAACCTACTCCTACGAGCAGTACTTC
CASSPLTTYSYEQYF
>TRBV7-9|TRBD1|TRBJ2-7|NA
TGTGCCAGCAGCTCGACCGGGACAGCAGACTACGAGCAGTACTTC
CASSSTGTADYEQYF
>TRBV27|TRBD2|TRBJ2-7|NA
TGTGCCAGCAGCTTTTTAGCGGGCTTAACCTACGAGCAGTACTTC
CASSFLAGLTYEQYF
>TRBV27|TRBD1|TRBJ1-2|NA
TGTGCCAGCAGTCCAGGGACAGGGGGATTTGGCTACACCTTC
CASSPGTGGFGYTF
>TRBV29-1|TRBD2|TRBJ2-7|NA
TGCAGCGTTGAACAACTAGCGGGGACCCCATACGAGCAGTACTTC
CSVEQLAGTPYEQYF
>TRBV5-4|TRBD2|TRBJ2-1|NA
TGTGCCAGCAGCCTAGGGACTAGCGGGAGGGCTGGAAATGAGCAGTTCTTC
CASSLGTSGRAGNEQFF
>TRBV28|NA|TRBJ2-2|NA
TGTGCCAGCAGTGGGGGGGCTTCCGGGGAGCTGTTTTTT
CASSGGASGELFF
>TRBV6-5|TRBD2|TRBJ2-7|medium-sized
TGTGCCAGCAGTCCTAGCGGGAGTTACTACGAGCAGTACTTC
CASSPSGSYYEQYF
>TRBV27|NA|TRBJ2-3|NA
TGTGCCAGCAGACTACCAGGGGTAGATACGCAGTATTTT
CASRLPGVDTQYF
>TRBV2|NA|TRBJ2-5|NA
TGTGCCAGTCCTCCCGGGAACAACCAAGAGACCCAGTACTTC
CASPPGNNQETQYF
>TRBV6-1|TRBD1|TRBJ1-4|NA
TGTGCCAGCAGTGGGGCGGGGAATGACAGGGTTAATGAAAAACTGTTTTTT
CASSGAGNDRVNEKLFF
>TRBV5-1|TRBD1|TRBJ1-1|NA
TGCGCCAGCAGCGTGGGACAGGGAATCACTGAAGCTTTCTTT
CASSVGQGITEAFF
>TRBV27|TRBD2|TRBJ2-3|NA
TGTGCCAGCAGGTATCTAGCGGGAACAGATACGCAGTATTTT
CASRYLAGTDTQYF
>TRBV19|NA|TRBJ2-7|once
TGTGCCAGTAGTCTCTACCAAGACGCTAGTTCTGTATGGAGCGAGCAGTACTTC
CASSLYQDASSVWSEQYF
>TRBV18|TRBD1|TRBJ2-2|NA
TGTGCCAGCTCACCACCCGGGGACAGGCACTTCACCGGGGAGCTGTTTTTT
CASSPPGDRHFTGELFF
>TRBV18|NA|TRBJ2-7|few
TGTGCCAGCTCACCACCGGCCAGGGGTGGCGAGCAGTACTTC
CASSPPARGGEQYF
>TRBV6-6|NA|TRBJ1-5|NA
TGTGCCAGCAGTTTGACAGCCGATCCCCGCAATCAGCCCCAGCATTTT
CASSLTADPRNQPQHF
>TRBV4-1|NA|TRBJ1-5|once
TGCGCCAGCAGCCCCCTATGGCAGGGTGGCAATCAGCCCCAGCATTTT
CASSPLWQGGNQPQHF
>TRBV30|TRBD2|TRBJ2-1|NA
TGTGCCTGGAGTCCCGGACTAGCGGGAGTGAGTGAGCAGTTCTTC
CAWSPGLAGVSEQFF
>TRBV6-5|TRBD2|TRBJ2-1|NA
TGTGCCAGCAGTAGAGGGACTAGCGGGAATCCTGAGCAGTTCTTC
CASSRGTSGNPEQFF
>TRBV7-9|NA|TRBJ1-2|NA
TGTGCCAGCGAGGGACCAGGGGACTATGGCTACACCTTC
CASEGPGDYGYTF
>TRBV7-9|TRBD1|TRBJ2-7|NA
TGTGCCAGCAGCTCCGGACAGGGGATCTACGAGCAGTACTTC
CASSSGQGIYEQYF
>TRBV18|NA|TRBJ1-2|NA
TGTGCCAGCTCACCGTCGGACACACGGGGCTACACCTTC
CASSPSDTRGYTF
>TRBV28|NA|TRBJ2-5|few
TGTGCCAGCAGTTTTAGCGGCTCAGAGACCCAGTACTTC
CASSFSGSETQYF
>TRBV9|NA|TRBJ1-1|few
TGTGCCAGCAGCCAGGGGATCATGAACACTGAAGCTTTCTTT
CASSQGIMNTEAFF
>TRBV28|NA|TRBJ2-7|NA
TGTGCCAGCAGTTTTTTAGAGTCGGGGCAGTACTTC
CASSFLESGQYF
>TRBV27|TRBD1|TRBJ2-7|NA
TGTGCCAGCAGCATGACAGGGCTGAGCTCCTACGAGCAGTACTTC
CASSMTGLSSYEQYF
>TRBV28|NA|TRBJ1-2|NA
TGTGCCAGCAGTTCGTCGGGGGGGACATACTATGGCTACACCTTC
CASSSSGGTYYGYTF
>TRBV6-1|TRBD1|TRBJ1-4|NA
TGTGCCAGCAGTGTAGGGACAGCAACTAATGAAAAACTGTTTTTT
CASSVGTATNEKLFF
>TRBV10-1|TRBD2|TRBJ2-1|NA
TGCGCCAGCAGTGAGGTCAGGGCAAGGACTAGCGGGAGTGGGGACGAGCAGTTCTTC
CASSEVRARTSGSGDEQFF
>TRBV27|NA|TRBJ1-4|NA
TGTGCCAGCAGTTTAGGGGGGGCAACTAATGAAAAACTGTTTTTT
CASSLGGATNEKLFF
>TRBV27|NA|TRBJ1-2|NA
TGTGCCAGCACCCAAGGGGAGGGGTTAGGCTACACCTTC
CASTQGEGLGYTF
>TRBV5-1|TRBD1|TRBJ2-7|NA
TGCGCCAGCAGCTCCCAGGACAGGGCCTACGAGCAGTACTTC
CASSSQDRAYEQYF
>TRBV5-1|TRBD1|TRBJ1-2|NA
TGCGCCAGCAGCTCGGACAGGGGGCCGACTAACTATGGCTACACCTTC
CASSSDRGPTNYGYTF
>TRBV28|NA|TRBJ1-2|NA
TGTGCCAGCACCCCTAGGGGCTATGGCTACACCTTC
CASTPRGYGYTF
>TRBV30|NA|TRBJ1-2|NA
TGTGCCCGCCAGGGACGGGAGACAACCTATGGCTACACCTTC
CARQGRETTYGYTF
>TRBV27|NA|TRBJ2-7|NA
TGTGCCAGCAGTTTATCCCTAGGGGGCTACGAGCAGTACTTC
CASSLSLGGYEQYF